This is a list of T cell receptor beta chains from one sample in a study of radiation and T cells in renal cell carcinoma. Sequenced by immunoSEQ multiplex PCR; TCRdb stores in-frame clones only, minus some. This table has roughly 9,600 clones, 50% to 70% appearing once. The starting material was tumor tissue, obtained from a patient whose treatment included radiotherapy and nephrectomy. These receptors were collected from a woman aged 50 to 60 with renal cell carcinoma. The CDR3 runs from the conserved cysteine through the conserved F or W. D genes are given only for firm matches. Some rows mark clone size as missing; the rest say once, few, many or name a class of expanded clone.

clone_size	j_call	v_call	d_call	cdr3_length	cdr3_nt	cdr3_aa
NA	TRBJ2-3	TRBV6-5	TRBD1	15	TGTGCCAGCAGCAAGGACAGGGGGGCCACAGATACGCAGTATTTT	CASSKDRGATDTQYF
NA	TRBJ2-3	TRBV2	TRBD1	13	TGTGCCAGCAATCACAGGGGGCCAGATACGCAGTATTTT	CASNHRGPDTQYF
NA	TRBJ2-4	TRBV12-1	NA	14	TGTGCCAGCAGCTTTGAGGGGACAGAAAACATTCAGTACTTC	CASSFEGTENIQYF
medium-sized	TRBJ1-2	TRBV4-3	NA	11	TGCGCCAGCAGCCGAGATCGGGGCTACACCTTC	CASSRDRGYTF
NA	TRBJ1-4	TRBV4-3	TRBD1	16	TGCGCCAGCAGCCAAGATTTAACAGGGGTACATGAAAAACTGTTTTTT	CASSQDLTGVHEKLFF
once	TRBJ2-1	TRBV7-6	TRBD2	15	TGTGCCAGCAGCTTACTAGCGGGGGGCTACAATGAGCAGTTCTTC	CASSLLAGGYNEQFF
NA	TRBJ1-1	TRBV7-8	NA	17	TGTGCCAGCAGCTTAGCGGCAGGTTTAGGGGTGAACACTGAAGCTTTCTTT	CASSLAAGLGVNTEAFF
NA	TRBJ2-3	TRBV28	NA	15	TGTGCCAGCCCCCCTCGGCAGGGTGACACAGATACGCAGTATTTT	CASPPRQGDTDTQYF
few	TRBJ1-1	TRBV10-1	NA	12	TGCGCCACGGGACGAGGGGCGGTAGGAGCTTTCTTT	CATGRGAVGAFF
NA	TRBJ1-2	TRBV7-2	NA	13	TGTGCCAGCAGCTTAGAAAGCAGCTATGGCTACACCTTC	CASSLESSYGYTF